This T cell receptor beta chain is from a study of early T cells in non-severe SARS-CoV-2 infection (dated by TCRdb to the early 2020s). The study in broad terms: Because TCR sequencing was done on bulk RNA from unsorted whole blood, the alpha and beta chains could not be paired. Study-wide conclusions, independent of this receptor: VDJdb matching was skewed toward anti-spike CD8 responses, so virus-specific expansions were likely underestimated and private and CD4 specificities were missed.

This was a case-control study nested in a cohort of healthcare workers in London, UK, who had nasopharyngeal swab PCR tests and blood samples taken every week. Healthcare workers were recruited between 23 and 31 March 2020, during the week of the UK lockdown, and were followed weekly for up to roughly 15 weeks. Receptors were amplified or captured by 5' RACE. The reads were generated on a NextSeq 500. Unique molecular identifiers were attached to individual cDNA molecules in the TCR library protocol so that sequencing error and PCR bias could be corrected. TCR alpha and beta chains were both sequenced, and the abundances of alpha and beta sequences in each sample were closely correlated with each other. In the source study's methods: V gene, J gene and CDR3 annotation of TCR sequences was performed with Decombinator V4. TCRs were defined as expanded if a significant change between any two time points was detected under a Poisson model with p below 0.0001. TCR abundances were normalised to the total number of TCRs sequenced per sample and expressed as counts per million. MAIT TCRs were defined by TRAV1-2 paired with TRAJ12, TRAJ20 or TRAJ33, and iNKT TCRs by TRAV10 paired with TRAJ18. VDJdb, accessed on 1 November 2021, was searched for TCRs annotated for CMV, EBV and SARS-CoV-2, and TCRs annotated for more than one antigen were excluded. TCRdb reanalyzed the raw reads on its own, using fastp at Q25 for trimming and MiXCR for clone calling, and kept in-frame beta chains. Identical CDR3 protein sequences are pooled into one entry, listed with their most common genes and DNA. What appears here as the V and J calls and clone size reflects TCRdb's work, not the paper's. The sample table shows under 50,000 distinct CDR3 sequences, and approximately 4.1% are seen once. The leading ten clones occupy 5% to 6.5% of the sample.

There are many counts of this clonotype. There is no known antigen for this receptor. There are no base qualities to consult, and no much larger clone falls within one base. The germline V gene sets CDR1 to SGHDT and CDR2 to YYEEEE. From the cysteine up to the phenylalanine, the CDR3 has a length of 15 residues. This entry keeps only the CDR3 DNA: 45 bases, framed from base 1. V drops 2 bases and J drops 1 base, leaving 9 bases in between. The TCR originated in an adult who was a healthcare worker with PCR-confirmed SARS-CoV-2 infection or an uninfected control (not recorded which). The V and J genes are TRBV5-6 and TRBJ2-2; a tentative D match to TRBD2 spans 5 bases. Source material: whole blood. The DNA sequence reads TGTGCCAGCAGCTTCTTTGGGAGGAACACCGGGGAGCTGTTTTTT. Its amino acids are CASSFFGRNTGELFF.